The T cell receptor (beta chain) under discussion was sequenced for a study of blood T cell repertoires in COVID-19. Study background: Both acute and convalescent COVID-19 samples were obtained from the United States, Italy and Spain. The cDNA or gDNA used as material had been derived from T cells, B-cell-depleted T cells, or PBMCs.

Original handling: It was from reference gene primer amplification that nucleated cell counts were estimated. The protocol was immunoSEQ multiplex PCR, while the TCRdb copy is restricted to in-frame clones and leaves out a portion. V and J calls and clone size are copied from that table; D and trimming were computed from the DNA. The sample has fewer than 150,000 clones, 86% seen once. The CDR3 is 15 amino acids. V lost 5 bases and J 5 bases, leaving 17 bases between the germline ends. Germline V gene lookup returns CDR1 SGHAT and CDR2 FQNNGV. The V gene is TRBV11-2, the J gene TRBJ2-3, with D possibly matching TRBD1 (5 bases). Sequenced input: peripheral blood. The receptor's source is a woman in her forties or fifties who had recovered from COVID-19. The CDR3 bases are TGTGCCAGCAGCCTCGCCGGGCAGGGTAAAGATACGCAGTATTTT. It yields the protein CASSLAGQGKDTQYF.